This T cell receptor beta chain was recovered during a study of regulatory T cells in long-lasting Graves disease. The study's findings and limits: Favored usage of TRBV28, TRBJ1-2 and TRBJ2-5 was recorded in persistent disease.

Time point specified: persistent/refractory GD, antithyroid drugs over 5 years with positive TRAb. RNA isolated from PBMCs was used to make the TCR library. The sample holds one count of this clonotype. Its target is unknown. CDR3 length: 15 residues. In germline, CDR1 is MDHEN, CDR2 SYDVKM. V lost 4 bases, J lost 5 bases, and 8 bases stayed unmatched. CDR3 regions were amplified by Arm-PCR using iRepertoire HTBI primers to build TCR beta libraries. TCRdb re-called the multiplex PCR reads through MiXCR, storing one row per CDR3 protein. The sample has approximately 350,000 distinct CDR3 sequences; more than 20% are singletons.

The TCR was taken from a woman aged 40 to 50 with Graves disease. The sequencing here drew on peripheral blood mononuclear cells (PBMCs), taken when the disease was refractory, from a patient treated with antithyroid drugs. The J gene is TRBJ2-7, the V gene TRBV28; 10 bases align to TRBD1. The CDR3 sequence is CASSSATGTGDEQYF. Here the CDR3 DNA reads TGTGCCAGCAGTTCCGCTACCGGGACAGGGGACGAGCAGTACTTC.